The rows below give T cell receptor beta chains drawn from one sample of a study of blood T cell repertoires in COVID-19. Sequenced by immunoSEQ multiplex PCR; TCRdb stores in-frame clones only, minus some. The table lists roughly 230,000 clones, 65% to 85% of them singletons. The source material was PBMCs or T cells enriched from blood (not recorded which). These TCRs come from a man aged 45-60 years who had recovered from COVID-19. CDR3s include the opening cysteine and the closing phenylalanine or tryptophan. D genes are given only for firm matches. Only part of the rows carry a size: once, few, many, or a class if the clone is expanded.

V,D,size,J,DNA,CDR3
TRBV7-6,TRBD2,NA,TRBJ2-7,TGTGCCAGCAGCTTAGCGTCGGGAGGTTACGAGCAGTACTTC,CASSLASGGYEQYF
TRBV21-1,NA,NA,TRBJ2-2,TGTGCCAGCAGCAAAAGGGGGCGGGTAGCGGGAGTTCATGGGGAGCTGTTTTTT,CASSKRGRVAGVHGELFF
TRBV11-2,NA,NA,TRBJ1-1,TGTGCCAGCAGCCCCCGGGACATGAACACTGAAGCTTTCTTT,CASSPRDMNTEAFF
TRBV11-2,TRBD2,NA,TRBJ2-3,TGTGCCAGCAGCTTAGTCGCTAGCGGGTCTAGCACAGATACGCAGTATTTT,CASSLVASGSSTDTQYF
TRBV18,NA,NA,TRBJ2-7,TGTGCCAGCTCACCACTGAGGGGGACGGACGAGCAGTACTTC,CASSPLRGTDEQYF
TRBV25-1,TRBD1,NA,TRBJ1-2,TGTGCCAGCAGTGCTCGGGACAGGGGAGGCTACACCTTC,CASSARDRGGYTF
TRBV27,NA,once,TRBJ1-2,TGTGCCAGCAGTTTACGGGGGGCTGATGGCTACACCTTC,CASSLRGADGYTF
TRBV10-2,TRBD1,NA,TRBJ2-7,TGCGCCAGCAGTCCGGGACAGGGCCCTCGGTACGAGCAGTACTTC,CASSPGQGPRYEQYF
TRBV28,TRBD1,NA,TRBJ1-6,TGTGCCAGCAGTTTGCAACAACCGGGACAGTATAATTCACCCCTCCACTTT,CASSLQQPGQYNSPLHF
TRBV19,NA,NA,TRBJ1-2,TGTGCCAGTAGTATAGCGACGGGACTATATGGCTACACCTTC,CASSIATGLYGYTF
TRBV19,TRBD1,NA,TRBJ2-1,TGTGCCAGTAGTGATAAGCCGGGACAGAGATACAATGAGCAGTTCTTC,CASSDKPGQRYNEQFF
TRBV9,TRBD1,NA,TRBJ2-7,TGTGCCAGCAGCGTAAGTCCGGGACAGGGGTACGAGCAGTACTTC,CASSVSPGQGYEQYF
TRBV7-2,TRBD2,NA,TRBJ2-2,TGTGCCAGCTCCCCGGGGGGACTAGCGGGCACCGGGGAGCTGTTTTTT,CASSPGGLAGTGELFF
TRBV27,NA,NA,TRBJ1-2,TGTGCCAGCAGTTCCATGGACAGATACGGCTACACCTTC,CASSSMDRYGYTF
TRBV7-9,TRBD1,NA,TRBJ1-4,TGTGCCAGCAGCACCCCACCCGGGACAGGGGCGAGTGGCGAAAAACTGTTTTTT,CASSTPPGTGASGEKLFF
TRBV7-2,TRBD1,NA,TRBJ1-2,TGTGCCAGCAGCTTAGGACAGGGCCTCTATGGCTACACCTTC,CASSLGQGLYGYTF
TRBV4-1,NA,NA,TRBJ1-3,TGCGCCAGCAGCCACCTCCCGAACATGGCTGGAAACACCATATATTTT,CASSHLPNMAGNTIYF
TRBV7-7,NA,NA,TRBJ2-5,TGTGCTAGCAGCTCCGGGGCGGGGGCCTGGGAGACCCAGTACTTC,CASSSGAGAWETQYF
TRBV5-1,NA,NA,TRBJ2-1,TGCGCCAGCAGCTTGGCCGGGAATGAGCAGTTCTTC,CASSLAGNEQFF
TRBV7-9,NA,NA,TRBJ2-7,TGTGCCATCAACGCAGGACAGTCCTACGAGCAGTACTTC,CAINAGQSYEQYF
TRBV7-2,TRBD2,NA,TRBJ2-7,TGTGCCAGCAGCTTAGGTGGACTAGCGACATACGAGCAGTACTTC,CASSLGGLATYEQYF
TRBV3-1/TRBV3-2,TRBD1,once,TRBJ2-3,TGTGCCAGCAGCGAAACAGGGGCAGATACGCAGTATTTT,CASSETGADTQYF
TRBV30,TRBD1,few,TRBJ1-6,TGTGCCTGGAGCTTCTCGGGACAGGGCTCACCCCTCCACTTT,CAWSFSGQGSPLHF
TRBV6-1,NA,few,TRBJ1-1,TGTGCCAGCAGTGAACTTGCAGGGACTAACACTGAAGCTTTCTTT,CASSELAGTNTEAFF
TRBV10-3,TRBD2,NA,TRBJ2-1,TGTGCCATCAGTGCGAGCGGGGGGGCTAATGAGCAGTTCTTC,CAISASGGANEQFF
TRBV2,NA,NA,TRBJ1-4,TGTGCCAGCATGGAACAGGAGAATGAAAAACTGTTTTTT,CASMEQENEKLFF
TRBV7-6,TRBD1,NA,TRBJ2-3,TGTGCCAGCAGCTGGCAGACAGGGGGAGCAGATACGCAGTATTTT,CASSWQTGGADTQYF
TRBV27,TRBD1,NA,TRBJ1-6,TGTGCCAGCAGTTTATCAGCGACAGGGGGCCTCATGGATTCACCCCTCCACTTT,CASSLSATGGLMDSPLHF